The 17 T cell receptor beta chains in this list originate from one sample, sequenced in a study of T cells expressing NK-cell markers. TCRdb re-called the 5' RACE reads and catalogs CDR3 proteins one per entry, DNA excluded. Its listing shows 500,000 or so distinct CDR3 sequences. Sequences were obtained from blood T cells: a sorted CD56 or NKG2C T cell subset, CD4+ or CD8+ T cells, or bulk PBMC T cells (not recorded which). These receptors all come from a man younger than 35 in good health.

The rearrangement uses TRBV6-1 and TRBJ1-5. This CDR3 has 15 residues. Germline loops: CDR1 MNHNS, CDR2 SASEGT. CDR3 residues: CASSESVGPLLPQHF.

The V call is TRBV7-2, the J call TRBJ2-7; TCRdb's D gene call, TRBD1, goes unchecked for lack of DNA. The CDR3 totals 11 residues. Germline V gene data show CDR1 as SGHTA and CDR2 as FQGNSA. The CDR3 here is CASSLTGTGYF. Full variable domain (missing parts from reference TRBV7-2 and TRBJ2-7): GAGVSQSPSNKVTEKGKDVELRCDPISGHTALYWYRQSLGQGLEFLIYFQGNSAPDKSGLPSDRFSAERTGGSVSTLTIQRTQQEDSAVYLCASSLTGTGYFGPGTRLTVT.

The chain links TRBV7-9 to TRBJ1-5; TCRdb's D call of TRBD1 is untestable without DNA. The CDR3 extends over 16 amino acids. In germline, CDR1 is SEHNR, CDR2 FQNEAQ (reference sequence). The CDR3 sequence: CASSLAWGNSNQPQHF. Using reference TRBV7-9 and TRBJ1-5 for the parts outside the CDR3, the full variable domain is DTGVSQNPRHKITKRGQNVTFRCDPISEHNRLYWYRQTLGQGPEFLTYFQNEAQLEKSRLLSDRFSAERPKGSFSTLEIQRTEQGDSAMYLCASSLAWGNSNQPQHFGDGTRLSIL.

The CDR3 reads CASSYRGATFDEQFF. J is TRBJ2-1 and V is TRBV12-3 or TRBV12-4; the D call from TCRdb, TRBD1, cannot be confirmed without DNA. The length of the CDR3 is 15 residues.

The V and J genes are TRBV28 and TRBJ2-2. The CDR3 is 15 amino acids. Looked up from germline, CDR1 is MDHEN and CDR2 is SYDVKM. The CDR3: CASSLWTQNTGELFF. Using reference TRBV28 and TRBJ2-2 for the parts outside the CDR3, the full variable domain is DVKVTQSSRYLVKRTGEKVFLECVQDMDHENMFWYRQDPGLGLRLIYFSYDVKMKEKGDIPEGYSVSREKKERFSLILESASTNQTSMYLCASSLWTQNTGELFFGEGSRLTVL.

V is TRBV7-3 and J is TRBJ2-3; TCRdb names TRBD1, which stays unverified in the absence of DNA. Looked up from germline, CDR1 is SGHTA and CDR2 is FQGTGA. The CDR3 contains 14 residues. The CDR3 loop is CASSLKLLSDTQYF.

The rearrangement uses TRBV13 and TRBJ2-1; TCRdb picks TRBD2, but there is no DNA to check that call. The CDR3 runs to 16 residues. CDR1 PRHDT and CDR2 FYEKMQ come from the germline V gene (reference sequence). CDR3: CASSPVSGRAANEQFF.

J is TRBJ2-7 and V is TRBV6-5; there is no DNA to check the TCRdb D call of TRBD1. Germline V lookup: CDR1 MNHEY, CDR2 SVGAGI. The CDR3 has 15 amino acids. CDR3 sequence reads: CASSKTGTGGVEQYF.

This chain connects TRBV3-1 to TRBJ2-2. From germline, CDR1 is LGHDT and CDR2 YNNKEL (reference sequence). The CDR3 loop spans 15 amino acids. CDR3 in amino acids: CASSRLLFSGGELFF. The entire variable domain, with the rest obtained from reference TRBV3-1 and TRBJ2-2, is as follows: DTAVSQTPKYLVTQMGNDKSIKCEQNLGHDTMYWYKQDSKKFLKIMFSYNNKELIINETVPNRFSPKSPDKAHLNLHINSLELGDSAVYFCASSRLLFSGGELFFGEGSRLTVL.

V is TRBV20-1 and J is TRBJ2-3; TCRdb reports TRBD1, a call that lacks DNA to check it against. The CDR3 has 14 residues. Germline V gives CDR1 DFQATT, CDR2 SNEGSKA (reference sequence). The CDR3 loop reads CSASRGEITDTQYF.

V is TRBV3-1 and J is TRBJ1-1; TCRdb proposes TRBD1, but this gene call is untestable without DNA. Germline V lookup: CDR1 LGHDT, CDR2 YNNKEL (reference sequence). CDR3 length equals 13 residues. CDR3 amino acids: CASSGTGVTEAFF.

The genes are TRBV19 and TRBJ2-1; no DNA is available, so the TRBD1 call from TCRdb remains unchecked. CDR3 length: 14 amino acids. Germline V gene lookup returns CDR1 LNHDA and CDR2 SQIVND (reference sequence). The CDR3: CASSVTGEWGEQFF.

The chain recombines TRBV4-2 with TRBJ2-1; TCRdb reports TRBD2, a call that lacks DNA to check it against. The CDR3 sequence is 15 residues long. In germline, CDR1 is LGHNA, CDR2 YNFKEQ. The CDR3 sequence: CASSQNSGTTLEQFF.

This rearrangement joins TRBV5-6 to TRBJ2-2; TCRdb's D call, TRBD1, is unchecked because there is no DNA. CDR1 is SGHDT, CDR2 YYEEEE, per germline. This CDR3 spans 18 amino acids. Here the CDR3 reads CASSLVQGVQRETGELFF.

The CDR3 loop reads CASSSGAAPQETQYF. The chain employs TRBV7-2 and TRBJ2-5; the TCRdb call, TRBD1, lacks DNA for checking. CDR3 length: 15 amino acids. The germline V gene encodes CDR1 SGHTA and CDR2 FQGNSA.

CDR3 sequence reads: CASSLVSRSGNTIYF. The gene calls are TRBV12-3 or TRBV12-4 and TRBJ1-3. This CDR3 contains 15 residues.

The V call is TRBV4-3, the J call TRBJ2-7; with no DNA, the TCRdb D assignment of TRBD1 cannot be verified. The CDR3 is 14 amino acids. Germline CDR1 is LGHNA and CDR2 is YSLEER. The CDR3 protein is CASSQAGAGDILYF.